Following are 27 T cell receptor beta chains from one sample sequenced in a study of blood T cell repertoires in COVID-19. TCRdb's table, derived via immunoSEQ multiplex PCR, lists solely in-frame clones and lacks some. The table shows about 230,000 clones, with roughly 82% occurring only once. The sequencing input was peripheral blood. These TCRs come from a man in his forties or fifties who had recovered from COVID-19.

The rearrangement links TRBV19 to TRBJ2-3, with D possibly matching TRBD1 (6 bases). V lost 8 bases and J lost 9, with 18 bases in between. CDR1 is LNHDA, CDR2 SQIVND, per germline (reference sequence). The CDR3 has 13 residues. The CDR3 DNA is TGTGCCAGTGGATCCAGGGGAGAAGAAACGCAGTATTTT. Translation gives CASGSRGEETQYF.

The V gene is TRBV5-6, the J gene TRBJ1-6, with 7 bases lining up with TRBD1. Germline V lookup: CDR1 SGHDT, CDR2 YYEEEE. The V segment lost 4 bases and the J segment 10 bases; nucleotides outside the gene matches: 11. CDR3 length: 15 amino acids. The CDR3 protein is CASSPMTGSHSPLHF. The DNA for the CDR3 is TGTGCCAGCAGCCCAATGACAGGGTCCCACTCACCCCTCCACTTT.

The chain uses TRBV29-1 and TRBJ1-2, with D possibly TRBD1 on 5 matching bases. This CDR3 spans 12 amino acids. V dropped 7 bases and J dropped 2 bases, with 11 bases sitting between them. Germline loops: CDR1 SQVTM, CDR2 ANQGSEA. This chain's CDR3 is CSGGGANYGYTF. The CDR3 bases are TGCAGCGGCGGAGGGGCCAACTATGGCTACACCTTC.

The chain joins TRBV5-4 to TRBJ1-6, with 7 positions matching TRBD1. The CDR3 is made up of 16 amino acids. CDR1 is SGHNT, CDR2 YYREEE, per germline (reference sequence). V was clipped by 2 bases and J by 7 bases; unmatched bases: 9. The CDR3 DNA reads as TGTGCCAGCAGCTTAGGGGGCCGCCCGACCAATTCACCCCTCCACTTT. Translation gives CASSLGGRPTNSPLHF.

This clone was seen just once. The V gene is TRBV7-2, the J gene TRBJ1-2; D not certain. Germline-derived CDR1 and CDR2 are SGHTA and FQGNSA. V was cut by 0 bases and J by 7 bases, with 15 bases left in between. CDR3 size: 15 residues. The CDR3 spells CASSLAPRMGSGYTF. CDR3 nucleotide sequence: TGTGCCAGCAGCTTAGCCCCCAGGATGGGTAGTGGCTACACCTTC.

The V gene is TRBV30, the J gene TRBJ1-1, with 7 bases fitting TRBD1. Germline-derived CDR1 and CDR2 are GTSNPN and SVGIG (reference sequence). The CDR3 is 13 amino acids. V lost 5 bases to trimming and J lost 1 base; unmatched junction nucleotides: 4. CDR3 amino acids: CAWGEGANTEAFF. The DNA for the CDR3 is TGTGCCTGGGGGGAGGGGGCGAACACTGAAGCTTTCTTT. Full variable domain (rest looked up from reference TRBV30 and TRBJ1-1): SQTIHQWPATLVQPVGSPLSLECTVEGTSNPNLYWYRQAAGRGLQLLFYSVGIGQISSEVPQNLSASRPQDRQFILSSKKLLLSDSGFYLCAWGEGANTEAFFGQGTRLTVV.

The chain employs TRBV5-8 and TRBJ2-5; tentatively, D is TRBD1 (6 bases). The CDR3 sequence is 13 residues long. V was clipped by 5 bases and J by 9 bases, with 17 bases between them. Germline CDR1 is SGHTS and CDR2 is YDEGEE. The CDR3 nucleotides read TGTGCCAGCAGGAAGACAGGCCGCTTGGCCCAGTACTTC. Translation gives CASRKTGRLAQYF.

This clone was counted only a few times. The CDR3: CASSQGLLSGELFF. CDR3 coding DNA: TGTGCCAGCAGCCAAGGACTACTCTCCGGGGAGCTGTTTTTT. The genes are TRBV3-1 (or the pseudogene TRBV3-2) and TRBJ2-2, with D maybe TRBD2 (5 bases). Trimming stripped 1 base from V and 6 bases from J, with 9 bases between. The CDR3 is 14 amino acids. Germline V gives CDR1 LGHDT, CDR2 YNNKEL (reference sequence).

The J gene is TRBJ2-1, the V gene TRBV4-1; possibly TRBD1 for D (7 bases). Trimming pared 4 bases from V and 4 bases from J, leaving 11 bases between. The CDR3 is made up of 14 amino acids. Germline CDR1 and CDR2: MGHRA and YSYEKL. DNA for the CDR3: TGCGCCAGCAGCCCGACAGGGACTTACAATGAGCAGTTCTTC. Translated, it gives CASSPTGTYNEQFF.

This rearrangement joins TRBV30 to TRBJ2-7; 7 positions agree with TRBD2. The CDR3 length is 12 residues. Trimming took 1 base from V and 9 from J; bases not matched to a gene: 6. Germline assignment: CDR1 GTSNPN and CDR2 SVGIG (reference sequence). The CDR3 DNA sequence: TGTGCCTGGAGTGCGAGGGCGGGGGTGCAGTACTTC. Amino acids: CAWSARAGVQYF.

CDR3 loop: CASSLDTGGFYEQYF. DNA of the CDR3: TGCGCCAGCAGCTTAGATACAGGGGGTTTCTACGAGCAGTACTTC. The chain is built from TRBV5-1 and TRBJ2-7, with 8 nucleotides matching TRBD1. Germline V gene data show CDR1 as SGHRS and CDR2 as YFSETQ. J gave up 3 bases and V 2 bases, and 7 bases lay outside the gene matches. This CDR3 spans 15 amino acids.

V is TRBV24-1 and J is TRBJ2-1; a weak D match, TRBD1 (5 bases). The germline V gene has CDR1 KGHDR and CDR2 SFDVKD. The CDR3 covers 16 residues. V lost 3 bases and J lost 9, with 20 bases in between. CDR3 sequence (DNA): TGTGCCACCAGTGATCTTCCGGTAGGGGTCGTTGGTGAGCAGTTCTTC. This translates into CATSDLPVGVVGEQFF.

The chain recombines TRBV5-4 with TRBJ1-1; D is possibly TRBD1 (6 bases). CDR3 length equals 15 residues. V dropped 4 bases and J dropped 2 bases, with 15 bases sitting between them. Germline lookup yields CDR1 SGHNT and CDR2 YYREEE (reference sequence). CDR3 coding DNA: TGTGCCAGCAGCCCCCTGGGACAATTAAACACTGAAGCTTTCTTT. This codes for CASSPLGQLNTEAFF.

This rearrangement joins TRBV30 to TRBJ2-7; TRBD1 might be the D (5 bases). V shed 0 bases and J shed 10 bases, with 13 bases lying between them. CDR3 length equals 12 residues. In germline, CDR1 is GTSNPN, CDR2 SVGIG (reference sequence). CDR3 amino acids: CAWSVQAVPQYF. CDR3 nucleotides: TGTGCCTGGAGTGTACAGGCTGTCCCCCAGTACTTC.

This chain connects TRBV27 to TRBJ2-7, with 13 bases that match TRBD2. CDR1 is MNHEY, CDR2 SMNVEV, per germline (reference sequence). CDR3 length: 16 amino acids. J was trimmed by 2 bases and V by 6 bases; bases with no gene match: 7. This CDR3 is CASSRWTSGGPYEQYF. In DNA, the CDR3 is TGTGCCAGCAGCCGATGGACTAGCGGGGGTCCCTACGAGCAGTACTTC.

V gene TRBV6-5 combines with J gene TRBJ1-2, with 8 positions matching TRBD1. The CDR3 runs to 14 residues. CDR1 MNHEY and CDR2 SVGAGI come from the germline V gene. The DNA of the CDR3 is TGTGCAGTTAGGGTCGCAGGGGGCGTGTATGGCTACACCTTC. Protein: CAVRVAGGVYGYTF.

Only one count was recorded for this clone. This sequence joins TRBV6-2 or TRBV6-3 and TRBJ1-4, with 8 bases aligning to TRBD1. This CDR3 contains 14 residues. Germline V lookup: CDR1 MNHEY, CDR2 SVGEGT. Trimming removed 5 bases from V and 6 bases from J; junction bases left unmatched: 5. The CDR3 loop is CASSAMTGDEKLFF. DNA for the CDR3: TGTGCCAGCAGTGCAATGACAGGGGATGAAAAACTGTTTTTT.

This sequence joins TRBV6-6 and TRBJ2-5; TRBD1 agrees at 7 bases. Germline V gene data show CDR1 as MNHNY and CDR2 as SVGAGI (reference sequence). V was pared by 5 bases and J by 7 bases, with 7 bases of the junction left unmatched. The CDR3 length is 13 residues. The CDR3, as DNA: TGTGCCAGCAGTATAGACAGGGAAGCGACCCAGTACTTC. Translation gives CASSIDREATQYF.

This clone was counted between two and nine times. This chain connects TRBV7-2 to TRBJ1-2, with D hard to call. This CDR3 is built from 13 residues. V was cut by 0 bases and J by 4 bases, with 6 bases left in between. Per the germline V gene, CDR1 is SGHTA and CDR2 is FQGNSA. This CDR3 is CASSLAGAYGYTF. In DNA form, the CDR3 reads TGTGCCAGCAGCTTAGCAGGAGCCTATGGCTACACCTTC.

The V gene is TRBV6-5, the J gene TRBJ2-2; the match to TRBD2 covers 9 bases. J lost 4 bases, V lost 7 bases, and 7 bases had no gene match. Germline V gives CDR1 MNHEY, CDR2 SVGAGI. The CDR3 has 15 amino acids. CDR3 residues: CASTLGGRATGELFF. CDR3 bases: TGTGCCAGCACCCTAGGCGGGAGGGCCACCGGGGAGCTGTTTTTT.

The chain employs TRBV7-8 and TRBJ2-7; 10 nucleotides align to TRBD2. The CDR3 covers 17 residues. The V gene end was trimmed by 2 bases and the J gene end by 3 bases; junction bases not matched to a gene: 10. From germline, CDR1 is SGHVS and CDR2 FQNEAQ. CDR3 amino acids: CASSLIALAGEVYEQYF. In DNA form, the CDR3 reads TGTGCCAGCAGCTTAATCGCCCTAGCGGGAGAAGTCTACGAGCAGTACTTC.

V usage is TRBV25-1 and J usage is TRBJ1-1; the D is unclear. Germline-derived CDR1 and CDR2 are MGHDK and SYGVNS. V dropped 6 bases and J dropped 1 base, with 9 bases sitting between them. The CDR3 loop spans 13 amino acids. CDR3 sequence: CASSLDWNTEAFF. The CDR3 DNA follows: TGTGCCAGCAGCCTGGACTGGAACACTGAAGCTTTCTTT. The complete variable domain, with remaining parts taken from reference TRBV25-1 and TRBJ1-1, reads EADIYQTPRYLVIGTGKKITLECSQTMGHDKMYWYQQDPGMELHLIHYSYGVNSTEKGDLSSESTVSRIRTEHFPLTLESARPSHTSQYLCASSLDWNTEAFFGQGTRLTVV.

As for this clone: The sample has other DNA sequences that encode this CDR3 too. The V gene is TRBV18, the J gene TRBJ1-2; 8 bases match TRBD1. V trimming: 0 bases; J trimming: 4 bases; junction bases outside the gene matches: 4. Germline CDR1 reads KGHSH; CDR2 reads LQKENI. The CDR3 is 15 residues long. The CDR3 DNA follows: TGTGCCAGCTCACCACCAGGACAGGGAGGCTATGGCTACACCTTC. Protein sequence: CASSPPGQGGYGYTF.

The rearrangement joins TRBV19 to TRBJ2-2; 7 nucleotides agree with TRBD2. This CDR3 is built from 14 residues. The V segment lost 10 bases and the J segment 6 bases; nucleotides outside the gene matches: 11. Germline CDR1 LNHDA, CDR2 SQIVND (reference sequence). CDR3 nucleotides: TGTGCCACCTCCGACGGGGGGAAATCCGGGGAGCTGTTTTTT. Its translation: CATSDGGKSGELFF.

J is TRBJ1-5 and V is TRBV18; D uncertain. CDR3 length equals 15 residues. The V gene lost 6 bases and the J gene lost 3 bases, with 15 bases spanning the gap. Germline V gives CDR1 KGHSH, CDR2 LQKENI. This CDR3 reads CASSQLGGPNQPQHF. CDR3 DNA sequence: TGTGCCAGCTCCCAGCTAGGCGGGCCCAATCAGCCCCAGCATTTT.

The chain couples TRBV10-2 to TRBJ1-5; TRBD1 agrees at 10 bases. CDR1 and CDR2 (germline): WSHSY, SAAADI. This CDR3 comprises 12 residues. J was trimmed by 8 bases and V by 6 bases; bases with no gene match: 1. CDR3 residues: CASRDRGEPQHF. DNA of the CDR3: TGCGCCAGCAGGGACAGGGGGGAGCCCCAGCATTTT.

The chain carries TRBV19 and TRBJ1-4, with D perhaps matching TRBD1 (5 bases). This CDR3 is built from 14 residues. Germline V gene lookup returns CDR1 LNHDA and CDR2 SQIVND (reference sequence). Trimming removed 5 bases from V and 0 bases from J, with 7 bases in between. CDR3 in amino acids: CASSVTATNEKLFF. CDR3 nucleotide sequence: TGTGCCAGTAGTGTGACAGCAACTAATGAAAAACTGTTTTTT.